The entry that follows covers one T cell receptor (beta chain) sequence. Its target antigen remains unknown. It has no much larger one-base neighbor in the sample; base qualities were not kept. Genomic DNA was extracted from sorted cells for sequencing of the TCRbeta CDR3 region. The immunoSEQ Assay was used to sequence the TCRbeta CDR3 regions. This immuneACCESS table, as held by TCRdb, lists in-frame sequences with V and J called but not all clones. Of the missing ones, under half trace to an unresolved V gene in checked studies; the others have no known cause. Across this sample there are more than 60,000 clones, with 90% to 95% seen only once. Together, the top ten hold roughly 19% of the sample. The trial excluded patients who had a history of autoimmune disease or who were on systemic immunosuppression. Peripheral blood for TCR sequencing was drawn from every dose cohort at baseline, at cycle 4 day 1 and at cycle 7 day 1. The samples were drawn from a first-in-human, open-label, multicenter phase I dose-escalation trial of ivuxolimab. The trial enrolled adults with locally advanced or metastatic head and neck squamous cell, hepatocellular, melanoma or renal cell carcinoma. Before TCR sequencing, CD4+ and CD8+ T cells were separately sorted from peripheral blood.

Unmatched junction bases come to 9, with V trimmed by 6 bases and J by 7 bases. The CDR3 runs 15 residues from the cysteine to the phenylalanine. Only CDR3 DNA is held: 45 bases, read in frame from base 1. As encoded in the germline V gene, CDR1 is SNHLY while CDR2 is FYNNEI. The record originates from a study of OX40 agonist ivuxolimab in advanced cancers. Describing the broader study: The costimulatory receptor OX40 (CD134) was targeted by ivuxolimab, a fully human IgG2 agonistic monoclonal antibody. Intravenous ivuxolimab was administered to patients every 2 weeks at six dose levels: 0.01, 0.1, 0.3, 1.5, 3 and 10 mg/kg. Among the roughly 50 dose-escalation patients, some 20 had hepatocellular carcinoma, roughly 15 melanoma, 9 renal cell carcinoma and 9 head and neck cancer. In the dose-escalation cohort, 70% to 85% of patients were male, and the mean age was roughly 56 years with a range of about 20 to 90. Prior anti-PD-1, anti-PD-L1 or anti-CTLA-4 therapy was permitted, and checkpoint inhibitors had been received by less than 45% of dose-escalation patients. Partial responses occurred in three dose-escalation patients, of whom one had hepatocellular carcinoma and two had cutaneous melanoma. The purpose of peripheral TCRbeta sequencing was to test whether ivuxolimab changed TCR sequence diversity and led to clonal T-cell expansion. The paper reports the monotherapy dose-escalation portion (N of about 54 patients) of the phase I ivuxolimab trial.

The study at large found these results: At doses of 0.1 to 3.0 mg/kg, clonal expansion of both CD4+ and CD8+ T cells in blood was seen between baseline and week 6. Low levels of normalized T-cell clonal expansion were also seen in some patients who did not respond. In the 0.1-3.0 mg/kg groups, partial responders were among the patients with the lowest normalized peripheral clonal expansion, particularly in CD8+ T cells. The antigen specificity of the clonally expanded peripheral T cells was not determined. After ivuxolimab, expanded clones were on average more numerous among CD8+ T cells than among CD4+ T cells.

The material sequenced was CD4+ or CD8+ T cells sorted from blood, taken in a trial of the OX40 agonist ivuxolimab. Rearrangement joined TRBV2 to TRBJ2-1; 10 middle bases align to TRBD1. The clonotype comes from an adult with an advanced solid tumor such as melanoma, head and neck, liver or kidney cancer. In nucleotides, the sequence is TGTGCCAGCAGATCCGGGACAGGGGCCTCTAATGAGCAGTTCTTC. Its protein product is CASRSGTGASNEQFF.